What follows describes a single T cell receptor beta chain. Profiled with immunoSEQ multiplex PCR; TCRdb holds only in-frame clones, not every one. The top ten hold roughly 6.6% of the sample, which has about 83,000 clones, approximately 84% seen once. The CDR3 has 16 amino acids. Germline CDR1 reads MDHEN; CDR2 reads SYDVKM. Trimming at V came to 5 bases and at J to 5 bases, leaving 12 bases not matched to a gene. The data derive from a study of OX40 agonist ivuxolimab in advanced cancers. The gene calls are TRBV28 and TRBJ2-3, with 8 bases lining up with TRBD2. The TCR was taken from an adult with an advanced solid tumor such as melanoma, head and neck, liver or kidney cancer. The sample was CD4+ or CD8+ T cells sorted from blood, taken in a trial of the OX40 agonist ivuxolimab. The CDR3 region is CASSDFGRGGIDTQYF. The CDR3 coding sequence is TGTGCCAGCAGTGATTTCGGCCGCGGGGGGATAGATACGCAGTATTTT.